A selection of T cell receptor beta chains follows, all from one sample in a study of breast tumors, draining lymph nodes, adjacent tissues. TCRdb reprocessed the multiplex PCR reads via MiXCR and lists one record per CDR3 protein. The sample consists of fewer than 300,000 distinct CDR3 sequences, approximately 31% of them appearing once. The specimen was axillary lymph node tissue. The receptors originated from a female donor with breast cancer. Some clones in this sample may be carry-over from other donors' samples. CDR3s include the opening cysteine and the closing phenylalanine or tryptophan. The D gene is left open where the match is weak. A row's size may be missing; if present it is once, few, many or a size class.

clone size: NA; J gene: TRBJ2-6; V gene: TRBV20-1; D gene: TRBD1; CDR3 protein: CSARDRDRGTYVLTF; CDR3 DNA: TGCAGTGCTAGAGACCGGGACAGGGGTACCTACGTCCTGACTTTC
clone size: NA; J gene: TRBJ2-3; V gene: TRBV11-2; D gene: TRBD1; CDR3 protein: CASSLDRGGSGNTDTQYF; CDR3 DNA: TGTGCCAGCAGCTTAGACCGAGGGGGCTCTGGAAACACAGATACGCAGTATTTT
clone size: NA; J gene: TRBJ2-3; V gene: TRBV7-2; D gene: TRBD2; CDR3 protein: CASSLASGRAGADTQYF; CDR3 DNA: TGTGCCAGCAGCTTGGCTAGCGGGAGGGCCGGGGCAGATACGCAGTATTTT
clone size: few; J gene: TRBJ1-4; V gene: TRBV18; D gene: TRBD1; CDR3 protein: CASSPGTGGAGDEKLFF; CDR3 DNA: TGTGCCAGCTCACCGGGGACAGGGGGCGCCGGGGATGAAAAACTGTTTTTT
clone size: NA; J gene: TRBJ2-7; V gene: TRBV6-2/TRBV6-3; D gene: NA; CDR3 protein: CASIRWAGSHEQYF; CDR3 DNA: TGTGCCAGCATTAGGTGGGCAGGGTCCCACGAGCAGTACTTC
clone size: NA; J gene: TRBJ2-1; V gene: TRBV20-1; D gene: TRBD1; CDR3 protein: CSARDRGLRNEQFF; CDR3 DNA: TGCAGTGCCCGCGACAGGGGGCTGAGGAATGAGCAGTTCTTC
clone size: NA; J gene: TRBJ2-5; V gene: TRBV7-9; D gene: TRBD1; CDR3 protein: CASSLSRGQPQYF; CDR3 DNA: TGTGCCAGCAGCTTGTCCAGGGGACAGCCCCAGTACTTC
clone size: NA; J gene: TRBJ2-5; V gene: TRBV20-1; D gene: NA; CDR3 protein: CSALAGGREGETQYF; CDR3 DNA: TGCAGTGCCCTCGCCGGGGGCAGGGAAGGAGAGACCCAGTACTTC
clone size: NA; J gene: TRBJ1-5; V gene: TRBV24-1; D gene: NA; CDR3 protein: CATGTPEVNQPQHF; CDR3 DNA: TGTGCCACCGGGACGCCGGAGGTCAATCAGCCCCAGCATTTT
clone size: many; J gene: TRBJ2-5; V gene: TRBV20-1; D gene: NA; CDR3 protein: CSAGQTSETQYF; CDR3 DNA: TGCAGTGCCGGGCAGACTTCAGAGACCCAGTACTTC
clone size: many; J gene: TRBJ2-1; V gene: TRBV20-1; D gene: TRBD2; CDR3 protein: CSASRPSGRDNEQFF; CDR3 DNA: TGCAGTGCTAGTAGGCCTAGCGGGAGGGATAATGAGCAGTTCTTC
clone size: many; J gene: TRBJ1-5; V gene: TRBV15; D gene: NA; CDR3 protein: CATSRDGTTDQPQHF; CDR3 DNA: TGTGCCACCAGCAGAGATGGCACAACGGACCAGCCCCAGCATTTT
clone size: many; J gene: TRBJ2-7; V gene: TRBV7-2; D gene: NA; CDR3 protein: CASSPTGRGEQYF; CDR3 DNA: TGTGCCAGCAGCCCTACCGGCCGCGGCGAGCAGTACTTC
clone size: many; J gene: TRBJ2-7; V gene: TRBV20-1; D gene: TRBD1; CDR3 protein: CSARSLAGQGASEQYF; CDR3 DNA: TGCAGTGCTAGGTCGCTCGCGGGACAGGGGGCTTCGGAGCAGTACTTC
clone size: NA; J gene: TRBJ2-7; V gene: TRBV28; D gene: NA; CDR3 protein: CASSLFEGPPRNEQYF; CDR3 DNA: TGTGCCAGCAGTTTATTCGAAGGCCCCCCCCGGAACGAGCAGTACTTC
clone size: many; J gene: TRBJ1-6; V gene: TRBV30; D gene: TRBD1; CDR3 protein: CAWSNRGPSPLHF; CDR3 DNA: TGTGCCTGGAGTAACAGGGGGCCCTCACCCCTCCACTTT
clone size: few; J gene: TRBJ1-1; V gene: TRBV5-1; D gene: TRBD1; CDR3 protein: CASSLGTGVRTEAFF; CDR3 DNA: TGCGCCAGCAGCTTGGGGACAGGGGTGAGGACTGAAGCTTTCTTT
clone size: many; J gene: TRBJ2-5; V gene: TRBV7-6; D gene: NA; CDR3 protein: CASSSRPPMARYQETQYF; CDR3 DNA: TGTGCCAGCAGCTCCAGGCCACCCATGGCCCGGTACCAAGAGACCCAGTACTTC
clone size: many; J gene: TRBJ1-5; V gene: TRBV9; D gene: NA; CDR3 protein: CASSVTGAGQPQHF; CDR3 DNA: TGTGCCAGCAGCGTAACGGGGGCCGGTCAGCCCCAGCATTTT
clone size: many; J gene: TRBJ1-5; V gene: TRBV10-2; D gene: NA; CDR3 protein: CASNESTGNQPQHF; CDR3 DNA: TGCGCCAGCAATGAGTCGACTGGAAATCAGCCCCAGCATTTT
clone size: many; J gene: TRBJ1-4; V gene: TRBV28; D gene: NA; CDR3 protein: CASSSSGTGGEKLFF; CDR3 DNA: TGTGCCAGCAGTTCCTCCGGGACTGGGGGTGAAAAACTGTTTTTT
clone size: many; J gene: TRBJ2-2; V gene: TRBV5-4; D gene: TRBD2; CDR3 protein: CASSGGAGELFF; CDR3 DNA: TGTGCCAGCTCGGGGGGGGCTGGGGAGCTGTTTTTT
clone size: few; J gene: TRBJ1-5; V gene: TRBV19; D gene: NA; CDR3 protein: CASCAVNQPQHF; CDR3 DNA: TGTGCCAGCTGCGCGGTGAATCAGCCCCAGCATTTT
clone size: many; J gene: TRBJ2-7; V gene: TRBV18; D gene: NA; CDR3 protein: CASSPPGGRGEQYF; CDR3 DNA: TGTGCCAGCTCACCACCGGGGGGAAGAGGCGAGCAGTACTTC
clone size: many; J gene: TRBJ2-1; V gene: TRBV5-1; D gene: NA; CDR3 protein: CASSTGLADNEQFF; CDR3 DNA: TGCGCCAGCAGCACCGGGCTAGCAGACAATGAGCAGTTCTTC
clone size: once; J gene: TRBJ1-4; V gene: TRBV2; D gene: TRBD1; CDR3 protein: CASKERDRVNEKLFF; CDR3 DNA: TGTGCCAGCAAGGAGCGGGACAGGGTTAATGAAAAACTGTTTTTT
clone size: many; J gene: TRBJ2-3; V gene: TRBV6-6; D gene: NA; CDR3 protein: CASSYSEVSDTQYF; CDR3 DNA: TGTGCCAGCAGTTACTCGGAAGTTTCAGATACGCAGTATTTT
clone size: many; J gene: TRBJ2-1; V gene: TRBV27; D gene: NA; CDR3 protein: CASSYQEYNEQFF; CDR3 DNA: TGTGCCAGCAGTTACCAAGAGTACAATGAGCAGTTCTTC
clone size: many; J gene: TRBJ2-2; V gene: TRBV6-5; D gene: NA; CDR3 protein: CASRRLGATGELFF; CDR3 DNA: TGTGCCAGCAGGAGACTGGGGGCCACCGGGGAGCTGTTTTTT
clone size: NA; J gene: TRBJ2-5; V gene: TRBV5-4; D gene: NA; CDR3 protein: CASSSGIQETQYF; CDR3 DNA: TGTGCCAGCAGCTCTGGGATTCAAGAGACCCAGTACTTC
clone size: many; J gene: TRBJ2-1; V gene: TRBV7-3; D gene: NA; CDR3 protein: CASSSSLGWNRGANIYNEQFF; CDR3 DNA: TGTGCCAGCAGCTCCTCCTTAGGGTGGAACCGTGGGGCCAACATTTACAATGAGCAGTTCTTC
clone size: NA; J gene: TRBJ1-2; V gene: TRBV2; D gene: TRBD1; CDR3 protein: CASRATGGGGNTF; CDR3 DNA: TGTGCCAGCAGAGCGACAGGGGGCGGTGGAAACACCTTC
clone size: many; J gene: TRBJ1-2; V gene: TRBV30; D gene: NA; CDR3 protein: CAWSRLGLLYGYTF; CDR3 DNA: TGTGCCTGGAGTCGGCTGGGACTCCTCTATGGCTACACCTTC
clone size: many; J gene: TRBJ1-2; V gene: TRBV7-9; D gene: NA; CDR3 protein: CASSSDSATASGYTF; CDR3 DNA: TGTGCCAGCAGCTCAGACTCGGCCACTGCGTCTGGCTACACCTTC
clone size: many; J gene: TRBJ1-6; V gene: TRBV3-1; D gene: NA; CDR3 protein: CASSQGTRSPLHF; CDR3 DNA: TGTGCCAGCAGCCAAGGGACTCGGTCACCCCTCCACTTT
clone size: many; J gene: TRBJ2-7; V gene: TRBV4-1; D gene: NA; CDR3 protein: CASSQDLGHIYEQYF; CDR3 DNA: TGCGCCAGCAGCCAAGACCTGGGACATATCTACGAGCAGTACTTC
clone size: NA; J gene: TRBJ2-1; V gene: TRBV29-1; D gene: TRBD2; CDR3 protein: CSVETAGGAYNEQFF; CDR3 DNA: TGCAGCGTTGAAACAGCGGGAGGGGCCTACAATGAGCAGTTCTTC
clone size: many; J gene: TRBJ2-1; V gene: TRBV19; D gene: TRBD2; CDR3 protein: CASSKTSGISDEQFF; CDR3 DNA: TGTGCCAGTAGTAAGACTAGCGGGATCTCGGATGAGCAGTTCTTC
clone size: NA; J gene: TRBJ1-6; V gene: TRBV15; D gene: TRBD1; CDR3 protein: CATSSRVGDRVNSPLHF; CDR3 DNA: TGTGCCACCAGCAGCCGTGTAGGGGACAGAGTTAATTCACCCCTCCACTTT
clone size: many; J gene: TRBJ1-2; V gene: TRBV5-1; D gene: TRBD1; CDR3 protein: CASSTGTGDGYTF; CDR3 DNA: TGCGCCAGCAGCACAGGGACAGGGGATGGCTACACCTTC
clone size: NA; J gene: TRBJ1-1; V gene: TRBV5-5; D gene: NA; CDR3 protein: CASSLGLSNTEAFF; CDR3 DNA: TGTGCCAGCAGCTTGGGCTTATCGAACACTGAAGCTTTCTTT
clone size: NA; J gene: TRBJ2-1; V gene: TRBV30; D gene: TRBD2; CDR3 protein: CAWSGSGGPGQFF; CDR3 DNA: TGTGCCTGGAGTGGGTCGGGAGGGCCAGGGCAGTTCTTC
clone size: many; J gene: TRBJ2-7; V gene: TRBV27; D gene: NA; CDR3 protein: CASYNTANEQYF; CDR3 DNA: TGTGCCAGCTATAACACAGCCAACGAGCAGTACTTC
clone size: NA; J gene: TRBJ1-6; V gene: TRBV6-1; D gene: TRBD1; CDR3 protein: CAGRRAGTGGSPLHF; CDR3 DNA: TGTGCCGGCAGACGGGCCGGGACAGGGGGTTCACCCCTCCACTTT
clone size: NA; J gene: TRBJ1-1; V gene: TRBV5-1; D gene: TRBD1; CDR3 protein: CASSRPGQDTEAFF; CDR3 DNA: TGCGCCAGCAGTAGACCGGGACAGGACACTGAAGCTTTCTTT
clone size: NA; J gene: TRBJ1-3; V gene: TRBV7-8; D gene: NA; CDR3 protein: CASSLRRTSGNTIYF; CDR3 DNA: TGTGCCAGCAGCTTACGGCGGACATCTGGAAACACCATATATTTT
clone size: many; J gene: TRBJ2-1; V gene: TRBV5-8; D gene: TRBD2; CDR3 protein: CASSGRPLLAGGRRNEQFF; CDR3 DNA: TGTGCCAGCAGCGGGAGGCCGTTGCTAGCGGGTGGGCGCCGGAATGAGCAGTTCTTC
clone size: many; J gene: TRBJ2-1; V gene: TRBV6-1; D gene: NA; CDR3 protein: CASQGRDGYNEQFF; CDR3 DNA: TGTGCCAGCCAGGGGAGGGATGGGTACAATGAGCAGTTCTTC
clone size: many; J gene: TRBJ2-5; V gene: TRBV6-5; D gene: TRBD2; CDR3 protein: CTVGRGWETQYF; CDR3 DNA: TGCACCGTCGGGAGGGGTTGGGAGACCCAGTACTTC
clone size: many; J gene: TRBJ1-5; V gene: TRBV11-3; D gene: NA; CDR3 protein: CASSPGAGLPQHF; CDR3 DNA: TGTGCCAGCAGCCCTGGGGCGGGGCTTCCCCAGCATTTT
clone size: few; J gene: TRBJ2-2; V gene: TRBV6-2/TRBV6-3; D gene: TRBD1; CDR3 protein: CASGDRANTGELFF; CDR3 DNA: TGTGCCAGCGGGGACAGAGCCAACACCGGGGAGCTGTTTTTT
clone size: NA; J gene: TRBJ2-3; V gene: TRBV24-1; D gene: NA; CDR3 protein: CATSDLAPDSTATLSTGTQYF; CDR3 DNA: TGTGCCACCAGTGATTTGGCCCCTGACTCTACCGCCACACTTAGCACAGGTACGCAGTATTTT
clone size: many; J gene: TRBJ2-1; V gene: TRBV6-2/TRBV6-3; D gene: TRBD2; CDR3 protein: CASSPGLADRGSSYNEQFF; CDR3 DNA: TGTGCCAGCAGTCCGGGACTAGCGGACAGAGGGTCCTCCTACAATGAGCAGTTCTTC
clone size: many; J gene: TRBJ2-6; V gene: TRBV12-5; D gene: TRBD1; CDR3 protein: CASGPRQGRPSSGANVLTF; CDR3 DNA: TGTGCTAGTGGACCCCGACAGGGGCGGCCGAGCTCTGGGGCCAACGTCCTGACTTTC